This T cell receptor (beta chain) derives from a study of T cell responses to AZD1222 COVID-19 vaccine. Germline V gene lookup returns CDR1 MDHEN and CDR2 SYDVKM. This CDR3 is built from 13 residues. Trimming removed 10 bases from V and 2 bases from J; junction bases left unmatched: 4. TCRdb's table, derived via immunoSEQ multiplex PCR, lists solely in-frame clones and lacks some. The profile covers over 150,000 clones, with around 90% appearing a single time and around 6.4% taken by the ten largest. Points from the study as a whole: The donor cohort was predominantly white British with a female majority, and clonal diversity may have been underestimated.

On this clone: Its antigen is unidentified.

Sample: peripheral blood, taken on day 0 of AZD1222 vaccination. The chain joins TRBV28 to TRBJ1-5; 8 bases line up with TRBD1. The sequence derives from an adult in good health. The CDR3 DNA follows: TGTGCCATCGACAGGGGAGGCAATCAGCCCCAGCATTTT. The encoded protein is CAIDRGGNQPQHF. The whole variable domain, filled in from reference TRBV28 and TRBJ1-5, reads DVKVTQSSRYLVKRTGEKVFLECVQDMDHENMFWYRQDPGLGLRLIYFSYDVKMKEKGDIPEGYSVSREKKERFSLILESASTNQTSMYLCAIDRGGNQPQHFGDGTRLSIL.